The 8 T cell receptor beta chains given below trace back to one sample, sequenced in a study of blood T cell repertoires in COVID-19. Sequencing was performed with immunoSEQ multiplex PCR; in TCRdb, only in-frame clones are kept and a portion is missing. Of some 150,000 clones in the sample, less than 90% were seen once. The sample consisted of peripheral blood. The receptors were sampled from a woman aged 55-69 years with COVID-19, enrolled during active disease.

The V call is TRBV6-5, the J call TRBJ2-7; the D gene is possibly TRBD2 (6 bases). CDR1 is MNHEY, CDR2 SVGAGI, per germline. Trimming cost V 6 bases and J 7 bases, with 16 bases left between them. This CDR3 contains 13 residues. In DNA form, the CDR3 reads TGTGCCAGCAGCTCTGGCGGTGCGGGGGAGCAGTACTTC. Protein product: CASSSGGAGEQYF.

As regards this clone: The same CDR3 also results from other DNA sequences found in this sample. The CDR3 sequence: CASSRDRAYEQYF. The CDR3 DNA reads TGTGCCAGTAGTAGGGACAGGGCCTACGAGCAGTACTTC. This chain joins TRBV19 and TRBJ2-7, with TRBD1 matching 9 bases. With 4 bases clipped from V and 2 bases from J, the junction kept 0 bases outside the gene matches. Germline V gene sequence: CDR1 LNHDA, CDR2 SQIVND (reference sequence). There are 13 residues in the CDR3.

The rearrangement uses TRBV6-5 and TRBJ2-1; 10 bases match TRBD2. CDR1 and CDR2 from the germline V gene are MNHEY and SVGAGI. The CDR3 is 13 residues long. Trimming took 7 bases from V and 8 from J; bases not matched to a gene: 5. The chain's CDR3 is CASTSGRVHEQFF. The CDR3 DNA reads as TGTGCCAGCACCAGCGGGAGGGTCCATGAGCAGTTCTTC.

The chain is built from TRBV19 and TRBJ1-1, with D perhaps matching TRBD1 (6 bases). The V end was cut by 6 bases, the J end by 3 bases, with 17 bases between. This CDR3 spans 15 amino acids. Germline CDR1 is LNHDA and CDR2 is SQIVND (reference sequence). The CDR3 DNA reads as TGTGCCAGTAGGGTCGAGGGGGGGCTGTACACTGAAGCTTTCTTT. The encoded protein is CASRVEGGLYTEAFF.

V gene TRBV7-2 combines with J gene TRBJ2-7; TRBD1 agrees at 8 bases. Germline trimming cut 1 base from V and 3 bases from J; bases unmatched to any gene: 5. CDR1 and CDR2 (germline): SGHTA, FQGNSA. The CDR3 covers 15 residues. CDR3 bases: TGTGCCAGCAGCTTAGACCCCGGACAGGGCTACGAGCAGTACTTC. It encodes CASSLDPGQGYEQYF. Based on the CDR3 plus reference TRBV7-2 and TRBJ2-7, the full variable domain is GAGVSQSPSNKVTEKGKDVELRCDPISGHTALYWYRQSLGQGLEFLIYFQGNSAPDKSGLPSDRFSAERTGGSVSTLTIQRTQQEDSAVYLCASSLDPGQGYEQYFGPGTRLTVT.

The chain is built from TRBV7-2 and TRBJ2-3; D is undetermined. CDR3 size: 12 residues. Between the trimmed V and J ends, which lost 3 bases and 1 base, there was a span of 2 bases. Germline V lookup: CDR1 SGHTA, CDR2 FQGNSA. CDR3 coding DNA: TGTGCCAGCAGCTTCGGCACAGATACGCAGTATTTT. Amino acids: CASSFGTDTQYF.

The chain combines TRBV2 with TRBJ1-5; the D is unclear. This CDR3 is built from 15 residues. V lost 2 bases and J lost 1, with 9 bases in between. Germline V gene sequence: CDR1 SNHLY, CDR2 FYNNEI. The CDR3 sequence is CASSEQQNSNQPQHF. DNA of the CDR3: TGTGCCAGCAGTGAACAACAGAACAGCAATCAGCCCCAGCATTTT. The whole variable domain, remainder taken from reference TRBV2 and TRBJ1-5, is EPEVTQTPSHQVTQMGQEVILRCVPISNHLYFYWYRQILGQKVEFLVSFYNNEISEKSEIFDDQFSVERPDGSNFTLKIRSTKLEDSAMYFCASSEQQNSNQPQHFGDGTRLSIL.

The genes are TRBV10-2 and TRBJ2-7; possibly TRBD1 for D (6 bases). This CDR3 has 15 amino acids. CDR1 is WSHSY, CDR2 SAAADI, per germline. V was trimmed by 6 bases and J by 0 bases, leaving 15 bases between them. The DNA of the CDR3 is TGCGCCAGCAGGAAACGACAGGCCCTCTCCTACGAGCAGTACTTC. Amino acids: CASRKRQALSYEQYF.